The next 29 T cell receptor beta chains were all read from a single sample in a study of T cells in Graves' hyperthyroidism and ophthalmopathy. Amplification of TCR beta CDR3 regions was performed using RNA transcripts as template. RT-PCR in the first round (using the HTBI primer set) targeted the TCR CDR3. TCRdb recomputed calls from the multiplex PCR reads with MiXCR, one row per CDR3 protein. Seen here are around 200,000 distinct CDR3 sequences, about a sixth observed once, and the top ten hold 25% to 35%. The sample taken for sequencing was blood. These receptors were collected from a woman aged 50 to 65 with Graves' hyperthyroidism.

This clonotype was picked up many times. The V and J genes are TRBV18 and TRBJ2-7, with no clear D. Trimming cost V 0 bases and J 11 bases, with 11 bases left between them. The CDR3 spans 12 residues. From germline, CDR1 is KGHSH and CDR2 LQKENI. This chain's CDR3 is CASSPPIGKKYF. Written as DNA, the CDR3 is TGTGCCAGCTCACCACCGATAGGAAAGAAGTACTTC.

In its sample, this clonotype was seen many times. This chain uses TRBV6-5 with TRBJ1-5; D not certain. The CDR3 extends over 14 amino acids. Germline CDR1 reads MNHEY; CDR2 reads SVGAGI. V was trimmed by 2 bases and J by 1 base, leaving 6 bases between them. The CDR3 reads CASSYRGSNQPQHF. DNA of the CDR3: TGTGCCAGCAGTTACCGCGGAAGCAATCAGCCCCAGCATTTT.

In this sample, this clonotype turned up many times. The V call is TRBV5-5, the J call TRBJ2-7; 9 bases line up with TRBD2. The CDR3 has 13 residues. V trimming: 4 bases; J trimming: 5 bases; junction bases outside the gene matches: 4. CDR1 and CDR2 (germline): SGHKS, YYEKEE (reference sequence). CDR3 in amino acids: CASSPAGGNEQYF. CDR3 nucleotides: TGTGCCAGCAGCCCGGCGGGGGGGAACGAGCAGTACTTC.

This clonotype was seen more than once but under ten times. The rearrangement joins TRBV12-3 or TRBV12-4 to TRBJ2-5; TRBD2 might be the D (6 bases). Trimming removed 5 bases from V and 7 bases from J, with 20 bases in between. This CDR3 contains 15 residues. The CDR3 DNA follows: TGTGCCAGCAGTCATGACTTGCGCGCCGGGAGGACCCAGTACTTC. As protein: CASSHDLRAGRTQYF.

The CDR3, as DNA: TGCGCCAGCAGCCAAGCTCCTTTTATAGCGGGGGGGCAAGAGACCCAGTACTTC. Translation: CASSQAPFIAGGQETQYF. The chain is built from TRBV4-3 and TRBJ2-5; 11 nucleotides line up with TRBD2. Germline V gene lookup returns CDR1 LGHNA and CDR2 YSLEER. With V trimmed by 1 base and J by 2 bases, 9 bases remained unmatched. The CDR3 totals 18 residues.

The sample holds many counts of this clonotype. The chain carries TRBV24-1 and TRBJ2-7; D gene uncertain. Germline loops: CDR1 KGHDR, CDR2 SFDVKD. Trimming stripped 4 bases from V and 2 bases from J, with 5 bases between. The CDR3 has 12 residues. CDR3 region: CATSEGPYEQYF. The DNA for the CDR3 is TGTGCCACCAGTGAGGGCCCCTACGAGCAGTACTTC.

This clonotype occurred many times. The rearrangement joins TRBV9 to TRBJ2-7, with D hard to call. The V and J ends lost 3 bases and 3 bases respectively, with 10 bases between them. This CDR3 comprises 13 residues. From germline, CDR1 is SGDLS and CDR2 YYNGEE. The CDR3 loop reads CASSGGPGYEQYF. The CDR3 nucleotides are TGTGCCAGCAGCGGTGGGCCTGGCTACGAGCAGTACTTC.

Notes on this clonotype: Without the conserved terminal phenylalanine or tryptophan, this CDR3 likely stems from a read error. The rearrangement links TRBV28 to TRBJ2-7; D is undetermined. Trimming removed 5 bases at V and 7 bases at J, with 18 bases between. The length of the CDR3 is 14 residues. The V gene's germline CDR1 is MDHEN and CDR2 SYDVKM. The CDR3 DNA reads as TGTGCCAGCAGTCCCGGAAGCAATACCCAGGAGCAGTACTTA. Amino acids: CASSPGSNTQEQYL.

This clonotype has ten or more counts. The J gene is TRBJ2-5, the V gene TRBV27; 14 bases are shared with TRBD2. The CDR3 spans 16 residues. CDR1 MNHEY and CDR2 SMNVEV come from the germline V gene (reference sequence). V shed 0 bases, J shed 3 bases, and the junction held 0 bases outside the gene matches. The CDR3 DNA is TGTGCCAGCAGTTTATCGACTAGCGGGGGGGAAGAGACCCAGTACTTC. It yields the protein CASSLSTSGGEETQYF.

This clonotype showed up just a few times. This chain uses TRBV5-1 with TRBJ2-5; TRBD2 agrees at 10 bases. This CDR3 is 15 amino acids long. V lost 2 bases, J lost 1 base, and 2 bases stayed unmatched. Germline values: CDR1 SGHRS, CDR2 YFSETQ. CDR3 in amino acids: CASSFLAGAQETQYF. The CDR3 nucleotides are TGCGCCAGCAGCTTCCTAGCGGGGGCCCAAGAGACCCAGTACTTC.

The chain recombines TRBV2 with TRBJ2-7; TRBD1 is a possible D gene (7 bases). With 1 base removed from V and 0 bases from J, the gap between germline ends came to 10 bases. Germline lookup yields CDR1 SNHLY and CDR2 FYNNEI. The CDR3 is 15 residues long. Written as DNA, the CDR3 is TGTGCCAGCAGTGAAGGGCAGGGGGGCTCCTACGAGCAGTACTTC. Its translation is CASSEGQGGSYEQYF.

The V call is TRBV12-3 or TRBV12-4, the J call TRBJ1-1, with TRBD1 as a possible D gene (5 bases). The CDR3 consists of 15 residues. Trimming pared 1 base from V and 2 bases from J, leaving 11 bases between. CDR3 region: CASSLGSGSNTEAFF. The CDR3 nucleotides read TGTGCCAGCAGTTTAGGCTCAGGGTCTAACACTGAAGCTTTCTTT.

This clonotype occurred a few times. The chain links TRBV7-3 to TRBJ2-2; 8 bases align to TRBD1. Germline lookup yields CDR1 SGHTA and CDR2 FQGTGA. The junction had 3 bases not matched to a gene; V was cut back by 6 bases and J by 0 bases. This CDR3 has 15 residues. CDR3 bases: TGTGCCAGCAGACCAGGGGGCGCGAACACCGGGGAGCTGTTTTTT. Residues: CASRPGGANTGELFF.

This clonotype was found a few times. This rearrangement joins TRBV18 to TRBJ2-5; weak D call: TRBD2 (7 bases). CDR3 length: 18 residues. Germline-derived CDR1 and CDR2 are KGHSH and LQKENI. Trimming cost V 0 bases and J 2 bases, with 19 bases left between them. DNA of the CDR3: TGTGCCAGCTCACCACCCGGGCGGGGGCCAATCGGGCAAGAGACCCAGTACTTC. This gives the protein CASSPPGRGPIGQETQYF.

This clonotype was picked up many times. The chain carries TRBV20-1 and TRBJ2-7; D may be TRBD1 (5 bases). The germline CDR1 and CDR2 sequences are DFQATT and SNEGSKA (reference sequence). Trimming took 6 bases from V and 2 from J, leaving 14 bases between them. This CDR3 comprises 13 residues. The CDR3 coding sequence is TGCAGTGCCCCTCTTCCAGGGACCTACGAGCAGTACTTC. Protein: CSAPLPGTYEQYF.

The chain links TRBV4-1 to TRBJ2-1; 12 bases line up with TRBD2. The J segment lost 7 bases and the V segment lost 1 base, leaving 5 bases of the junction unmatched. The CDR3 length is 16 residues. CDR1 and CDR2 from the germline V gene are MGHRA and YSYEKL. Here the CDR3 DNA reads TGCGCCAGCAGCCAAGTAAGCGGGACTAGCGGGAATGAGCAGTTCTTC. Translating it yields CASSQVSGTSGNEQFF.

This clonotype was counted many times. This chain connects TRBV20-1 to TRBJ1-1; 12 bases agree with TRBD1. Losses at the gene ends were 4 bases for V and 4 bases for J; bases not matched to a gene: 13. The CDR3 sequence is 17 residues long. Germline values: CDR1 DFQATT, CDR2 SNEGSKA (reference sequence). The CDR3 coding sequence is TGCAGTGCTACCCGCTGGGACAGGGGGCTCGGGGTCACTGAAGCTTTCTTT. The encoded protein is CSATRWDRGLGVTEAFF.

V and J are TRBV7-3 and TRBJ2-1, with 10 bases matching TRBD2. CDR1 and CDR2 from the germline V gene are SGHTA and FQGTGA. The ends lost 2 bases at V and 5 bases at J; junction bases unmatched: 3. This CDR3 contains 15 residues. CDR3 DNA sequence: TGTGCCAGCAGCTTAGCTAGCGGGAGCCACAATGAGCAGTTCTTC. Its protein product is CASSLASGSHNEQFF.

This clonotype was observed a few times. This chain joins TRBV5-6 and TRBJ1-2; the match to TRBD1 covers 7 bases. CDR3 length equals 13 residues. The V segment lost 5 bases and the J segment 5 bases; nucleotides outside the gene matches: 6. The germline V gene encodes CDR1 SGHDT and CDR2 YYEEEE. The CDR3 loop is CASSRDSLYGYTF. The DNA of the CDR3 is TGTGCCAGCAGTAGGGACAGCCTATATGGCTACACCTTC.

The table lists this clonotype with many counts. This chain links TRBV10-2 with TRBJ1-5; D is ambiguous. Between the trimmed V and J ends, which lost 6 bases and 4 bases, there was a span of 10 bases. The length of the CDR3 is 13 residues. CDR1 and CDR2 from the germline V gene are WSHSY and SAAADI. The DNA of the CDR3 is TGCGCCAGCAGAGGACGGGGAAATCAGCCCCAGCATTTT. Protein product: CASRGRGNQPQHF.

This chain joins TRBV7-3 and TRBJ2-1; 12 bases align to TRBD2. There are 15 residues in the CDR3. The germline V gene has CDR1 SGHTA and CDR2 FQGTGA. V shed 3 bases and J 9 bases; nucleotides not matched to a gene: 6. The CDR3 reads CASSLGLAGPSEQFF. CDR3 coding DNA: TGTGCCAGCAGCTTGGGACTAGCGGGCCCATCTGAGCAGTTCTTC.

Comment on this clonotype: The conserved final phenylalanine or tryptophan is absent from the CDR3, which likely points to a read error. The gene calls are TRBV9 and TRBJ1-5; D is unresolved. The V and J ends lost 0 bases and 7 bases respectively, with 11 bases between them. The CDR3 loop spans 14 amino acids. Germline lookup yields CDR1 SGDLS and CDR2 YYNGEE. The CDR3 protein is CASSVAREGQPQHL. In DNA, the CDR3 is TGTGCCAGCAGCGTAGCACGGGAGGGCCAGCCCCAGCATCTT.

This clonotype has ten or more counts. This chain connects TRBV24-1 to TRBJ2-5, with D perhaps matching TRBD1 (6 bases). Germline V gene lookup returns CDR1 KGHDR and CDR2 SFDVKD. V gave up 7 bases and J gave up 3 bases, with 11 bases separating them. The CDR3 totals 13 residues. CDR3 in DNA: TGTGCCACCAGCCCGGACAGAGAAGAGACCCAGTACTTC. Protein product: CATSPDREETQYF.

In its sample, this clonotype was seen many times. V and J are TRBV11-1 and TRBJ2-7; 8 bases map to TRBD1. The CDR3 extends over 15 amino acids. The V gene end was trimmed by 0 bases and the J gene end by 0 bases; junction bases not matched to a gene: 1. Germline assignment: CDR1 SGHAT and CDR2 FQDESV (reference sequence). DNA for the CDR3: TGTGCCAGCAGCTTAGCCGGGACAGGCTCCTACGAGCAGTACTTC. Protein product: CASSLAGTGSYEQYF.

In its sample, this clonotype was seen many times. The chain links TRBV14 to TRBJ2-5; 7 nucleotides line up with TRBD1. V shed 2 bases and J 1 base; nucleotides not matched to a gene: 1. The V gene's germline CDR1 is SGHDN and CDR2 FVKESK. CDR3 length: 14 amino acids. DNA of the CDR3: TGTGCCAGCAGCCAAAACAGGGGCCAAGAGACCCAGTACTTC. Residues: CASSQNRGQETQYF.

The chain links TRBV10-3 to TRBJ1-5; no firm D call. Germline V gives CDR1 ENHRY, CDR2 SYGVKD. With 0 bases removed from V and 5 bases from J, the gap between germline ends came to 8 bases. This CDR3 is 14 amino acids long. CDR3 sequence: CAISESTVYQPQHF. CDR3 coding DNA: TGTGCCATCAGTGAGTCGACGGTGTATCAGCCCCAGCATTTT.

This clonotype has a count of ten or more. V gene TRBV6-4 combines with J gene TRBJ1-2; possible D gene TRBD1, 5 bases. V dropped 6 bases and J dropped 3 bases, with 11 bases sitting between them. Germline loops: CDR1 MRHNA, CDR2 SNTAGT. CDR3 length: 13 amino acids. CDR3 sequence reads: CASSRDGYYGYTF. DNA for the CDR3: TGTGCCAGCAGCCGGGACGGATACTATGGCTACACCTTC.

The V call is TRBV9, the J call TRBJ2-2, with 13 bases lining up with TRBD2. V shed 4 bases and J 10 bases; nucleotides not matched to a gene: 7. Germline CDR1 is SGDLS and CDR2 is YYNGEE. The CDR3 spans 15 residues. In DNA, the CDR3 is TGTGCCAGCAGCCTCGGACTAGCGGGGGTCTTGGAGCTGTTTTTT. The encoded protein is CASSLGLAGVLELFF.

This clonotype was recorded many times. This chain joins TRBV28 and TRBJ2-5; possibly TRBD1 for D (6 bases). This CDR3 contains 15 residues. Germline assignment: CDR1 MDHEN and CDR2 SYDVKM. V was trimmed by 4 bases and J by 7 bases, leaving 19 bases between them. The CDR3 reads CASSSTGTQGGTQYF. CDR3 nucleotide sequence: TGTGCCAGCAGTTCCACCGGGACGCAAGGGGGGACCCAGTACTTC.